The T cell receptor (beta chain) under discussion was sequenced for a study of T cells in narcolepsy. At the level of the study: Donors had narcolepsy type 1 or type 2, or were healthy controls.

Study-wide findings and caveats: Reportedly, autoreactive clonotypes were serially detected in patients' blood but not controls'. Same-patient CSF and blood CD4+ T cell clonotypes included HCRT-specific and TRIB2-specific autoreactive ones.

This CDR3 has 13 amino acids. Trimming cost V 1 base and J 6 bases, with 10 bases left between them. From germline, CDR1 is SGHTS and CDR2 YDEGEE. The data were produced by immunoSEQ multiplex PCR, yet TCRdb's version contains in-frame clones alone and is incomplete. The sample consists of some 35,000 clones, roughly 80% of them appearing once. A remark on this clone: Its target is not known.

This sequence joins TRBV5-8 and TRBJ1-1; D gene unclear. The origin of this receptor is a human donor in good health. The sequenced material came from memory (CD45RA-) CD4+ T cells from blood. CDR3 DNA: TGTGCCAGCAGCTTGCTAGCTGTCGCTGAAGCTTTCTTT. This codes for CASSLLAVAEAFF. The complete variable domain, with remaining parts taken from reference TRBV5-8 and TRBJ1-1, reads EAGVTQSPTHLIKTRGQQATLRCSPISGHTSVYWYQQALGLGLQFLLWYDEGEERNRGNFPPRFSGRQFPNYSSELNVNALELEDSALYLCASSLLAVAEAFFGQGTRLTVV.